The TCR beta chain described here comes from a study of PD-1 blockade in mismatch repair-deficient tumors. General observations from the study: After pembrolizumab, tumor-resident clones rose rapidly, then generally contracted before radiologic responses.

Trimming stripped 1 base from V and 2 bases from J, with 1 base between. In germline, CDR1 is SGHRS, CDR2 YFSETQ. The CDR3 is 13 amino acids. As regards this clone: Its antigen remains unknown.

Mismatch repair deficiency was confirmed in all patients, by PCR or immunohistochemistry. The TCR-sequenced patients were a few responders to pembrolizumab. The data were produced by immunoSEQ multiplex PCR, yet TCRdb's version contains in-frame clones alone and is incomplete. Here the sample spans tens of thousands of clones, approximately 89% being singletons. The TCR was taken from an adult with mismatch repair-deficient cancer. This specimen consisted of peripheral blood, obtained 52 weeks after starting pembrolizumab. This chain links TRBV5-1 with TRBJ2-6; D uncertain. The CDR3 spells CASSLTGANVLTF. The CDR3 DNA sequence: TGCGCCAGCAGCTTGACTGGGGCCAACGTCCTGACTTTC.